The 14 T cell receptor beta chains below come from one sample, sequenced in a study of Graves' ophthalmopathy and Graves' hyperthyroidism. Amplification targeted the TCR beta CDR3 regions, with RNA transcripts as the source material. First-round RT-PCR employed HTBI primers, with a second-round multiplex PCR after it. TCRdb re-derived calls from the multiplex PCR reads in MiXCR, one entry per CDR3 protein. Among approximately 700,000 distinct CDR3 sequences listed, 40% were seen once. Sequenced sample: peripheral blood. These receptors came from an adult man with Graves' ophthalmopathy.

This clonotype was detected only a few times. The chain recombines TRBV7-9 with TRBJ2-7, with 10 positions matching TRBD2. The CDR3 has 15 amino acids. The germline V gene has CDR1 SEHNR and CDR2 FQNEAQ (reference sequence). With 6 bases clipped from V and 3 bases from J, the junction kept 8 bases outside the gene matches. CDR3 nucleotides: TGTGCCAGCAGGGTTCGACTAGCGGGCGGCTACGAGCAGTACTTC. Residues: CASRVRLAGGYEQYF.

The CDR3 is CASSQETGGTGELFF. DNA of the CDR3: TGCGCCAGCAGCCAAGAAACAGGGGGGACCGGGGAGCTGTTTTTT. The gene calls are TRBV4-3 and TRBJ2-2, with 8 nucleotides matching TRBD1. The CDR3 loop spans 15 amino acids. The germline gives CDR1 LGHNA, CDR2 YSLEER. V shed 0 bases, J shed 5 bases, and the junction held 2 bases outside the gene matches.

In its sample, this clonotype was seen once. The chain couples TRBV11-2 to TRBJ2-5, with 10 bases lining up with TRBD2. CDR1 is SGHAT and CDR2 is FQNNGV in the germline V gene. The CDR3 runs 16 residues. V was clipped by 4 bases and J by 5 bases; unmatched bases: 10. As DNA, the CDR3 is TGTGCCAGCAGCTCTCCAGCGGGGGGGCCCGGGGAGACCCAGTACTTC. Translating it yields CASSSPAGGPGETQYF.

The DNA of the CDR3 is TGTGCCAGCGGAACACTGGGGTCGCCCCAGCATTTT. Residues: CASGTLGSPQHF. The chain has TRBV24-1 and TRBJ1-5; D remains unclear. The CDR3 covers 12 residues. V was cut by 11 bases and J by 9 bases, with 16 bases left in between. Germline CDR1 reads KGHDR; CDR2 reads SFDVKD.

This clonotype was recorded at least ten times. This chain joins TRBV29-1 and TRBJ1-4; weak D call: TRBD1 (6 bases). V was pared by 7 bases and J by 0 bases, with 24 bases between. CDR1 is SQVTM and CDR2 is ANQGSEA in the germline V gene. The CDR3 is made up of 18 amino acids. CDR3 sequence reads: CSGSGGAEDAATNEKLFF. For the CDR3, the DNA is TGCAGCGGGTCCGGGGGGGCCGAAGACGCTGCAACTAATGAAAAACTGTTTTTT.

This clonotype was found a few times. CDR3 bases: TGTGCCAGCAGCCCAAAGGCGGGGGTTGATGGCTACACCTTC. Protein: CASSPKAGVDGYTF. The chain combines TRBV13 with TRBJ1-2, with D possibly being TRBD1 (5 bases). Trimming removed 5 bases at V and 6 bases at J, with 16 bases between. Germline V gene lookup returns CDR1 PRHDT and CDR2 FYEKMQ (reference sequence). This CDR3 is built from 14 residues.

This clonotype was observed at least ten times. This chain joins TRBV7-2 and TRBJ1-5; D ambiguous. Trimming cost V 3 bases and J 4 bases, with 13 bases left between them. Germline V gene lookup returns CDR1 SGHTA and CDR2 FQGNSA. The CDR3 runs to 15 residues. CDR3 DNA: TGTGCCAGCAGCTTTATGGACCGCAAAAATCAGCCCCAGCATTTT. Translation gives CASSFMDRKNQPQHF.

This clonotype was seen a single time. A much larger clone differs by one base, so this may be a read error. The chain employs TRBV29-1 and TRBJ1-2; no clear D. Germline assignment: CDR1 SQVTM and CDR2 ANQGSEA. The CDR3 is 11 amino acids. Here the CDR3 DNA reads TGCAGCGTTAAGGCCTTCTCTGGCTGCACCTTC. This sequence encodes CSVKAFSGCTF.

The chain links TRBV7-2 to TRBJ2-5; perhaps D is TRBD1 or TRBD2 (5 bases each). V was cut by 5 bases and J by 2 bases, with 18 bases left in between. The CDR3 is 16 amino acids. Germline values: CDR1 SGHTA, CDR2 FQGNSA. CDR3: CASSPRPGPGQETQYF. The DNA for the CDR3 is TGTGCCAGCAGCCCCCGTCCAGGGCCGGGGCAAGAGACCCAGTACTTC.

The chain joins TRBV5-1 to TRBJ1-1; D may be TRBD1 (6 bases). Trimming left V 6 bases short and J 5 bases short, with 23 bases between. The germline CDR1 and CDR2 sequences are SGHRS and YFSETQ. The CDR3 has 16 residues. CDR3 loop: CASTLTTGHPRTEAFF. The DNA of the CDR3 is TGCGCCAGCACGCTAACGACAGGACACCCTAGGACTGAAGCTTTCTTT.

The rearrangement joins TRBV7-9 to TRBJ1-1; TRBD1 might be the D (6 bases). CDR1 and CDR2 (germline): SEHNR, FQNEAQ (reference sequence). The CDR3 length is 14 residues. The V end lost 5 bases, the J end lost 4 bases, and 14 bases lay between the germline ends. CDR3 bases: TGTGCCAGCAGCCCGCAGGGGATTGGCACTGAAGCTTTCTTT. This sequence encodes CASSPQGIGTEAFF.

This clonotype was found a few times. V usage is TRBV15 and J usage is TRBJ2-3; D is unclear. Germline V gene lookup returns CDR1 LNHNV and CDR2 YYDKDF (reference sequence). The CDR3 is 16 residues long. Trimming shortened V by 0 bases and J by 2 bases, and 12 bases separated the two germline ends. The DNA of the CDR3 is TGTGCCACCAGCAGAGATCGTCGCGGAATCACAGATACGCAGTATTTT. It codes for CATSRDRRGITDTQYF.

A remark on this clonotype: A much more abundant neighbour one base away suggests this may be a read error. The chain has TRBV29-1 and TRBJ2-7; D not certain. Per the germline V gene, CDR1 is SQVTM and CDR2 is ANQGSEA. V lost 7 bases and J 3 bases, leaving 13 bases between the germline ends. There are 12 residues in the CDR3. CDR3 residues: CSAWGGGYEQYF. The CDR3 bases are TGCAGCGCGTGGGGTGGCGGCTACGAGCAGTACTTC.

The chain is built from TRBV5-1 and TRBJ1-2; 7 positions agree with TRBD1. This CDR3 region has 13 residues. The germline V gene has CDR1 SGHRS and CDR2 YFSETQ. Trimming removed 7 bases from V and 6 bases from J; junction bases left unmatched: 9. As DNA, the CDR3 is TGCGCCAGCTCCGGGACAGTGAGGGATGGCTACACCTTC. Residues: CASSGTVRDGYTF.